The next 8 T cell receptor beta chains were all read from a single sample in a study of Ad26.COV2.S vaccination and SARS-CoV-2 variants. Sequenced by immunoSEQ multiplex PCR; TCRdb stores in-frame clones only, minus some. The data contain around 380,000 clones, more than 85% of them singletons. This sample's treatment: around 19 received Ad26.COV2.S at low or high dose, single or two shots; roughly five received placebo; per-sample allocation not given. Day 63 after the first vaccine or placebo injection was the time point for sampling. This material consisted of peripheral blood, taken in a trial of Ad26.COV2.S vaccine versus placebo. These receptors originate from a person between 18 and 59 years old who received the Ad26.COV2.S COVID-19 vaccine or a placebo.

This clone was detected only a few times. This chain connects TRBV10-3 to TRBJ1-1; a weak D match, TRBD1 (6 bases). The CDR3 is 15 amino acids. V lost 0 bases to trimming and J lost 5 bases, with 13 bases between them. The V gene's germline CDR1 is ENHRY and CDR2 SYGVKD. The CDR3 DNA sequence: TGTGCCATCAGTGAGTCGTGGGGGCGGAGAACTGAAGCTTTCTTT. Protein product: CAISESWGRRTEAFF.

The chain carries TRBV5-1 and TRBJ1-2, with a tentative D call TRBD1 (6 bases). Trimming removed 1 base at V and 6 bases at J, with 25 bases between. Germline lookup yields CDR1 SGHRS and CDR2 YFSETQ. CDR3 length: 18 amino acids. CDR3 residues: CASSLTTGMASWIDGYTF. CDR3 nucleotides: TGCGCCAGCAGCTTGACAACAGGGATGGCCTCGTGGATAGATGGCTACACCTTC.

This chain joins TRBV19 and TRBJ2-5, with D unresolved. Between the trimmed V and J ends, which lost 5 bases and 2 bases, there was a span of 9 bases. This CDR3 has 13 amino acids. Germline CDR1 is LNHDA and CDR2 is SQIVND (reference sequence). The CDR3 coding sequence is TGTGCCAGTAGTCGGTCAATACAAGAGACCCAGTACTTC. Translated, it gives CASSRSIQETQYF.

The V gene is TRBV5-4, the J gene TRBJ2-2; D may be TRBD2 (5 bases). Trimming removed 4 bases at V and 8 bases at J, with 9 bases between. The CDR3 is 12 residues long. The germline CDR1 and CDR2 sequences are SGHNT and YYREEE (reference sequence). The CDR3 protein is CASSPGLGELFF. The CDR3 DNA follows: TGTGCCAGCAGCCCGGGGTTAGGGGAGCTGTTTTTT.

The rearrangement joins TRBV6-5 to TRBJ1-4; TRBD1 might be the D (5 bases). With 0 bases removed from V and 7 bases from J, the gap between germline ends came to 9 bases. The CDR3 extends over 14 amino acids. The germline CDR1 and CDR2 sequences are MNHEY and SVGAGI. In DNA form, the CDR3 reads TGTGCCAGCAGTTACTCTGGGGCGGGTGAAAAACTGTTTTTT. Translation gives CASSYSGAGEKLFF.

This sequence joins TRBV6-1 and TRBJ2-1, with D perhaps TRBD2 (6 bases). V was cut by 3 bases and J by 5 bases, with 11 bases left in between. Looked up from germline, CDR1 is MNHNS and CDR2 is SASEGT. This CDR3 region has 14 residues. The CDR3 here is CASSETRPHNEQFF. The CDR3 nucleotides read TGTGCCAGCAGTGAGACTAGACCTCACAATGAGCAGTTCTTC.

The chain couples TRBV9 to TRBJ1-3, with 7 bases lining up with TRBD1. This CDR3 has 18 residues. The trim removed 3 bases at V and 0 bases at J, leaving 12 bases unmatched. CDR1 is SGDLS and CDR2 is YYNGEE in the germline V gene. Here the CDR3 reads CASSATPGQRNSGNTIYF. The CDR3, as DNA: TGTGCCAGCAGCGCCACTCCGGGACAGCGGAACTCTGGAAACACCATATATTTT.

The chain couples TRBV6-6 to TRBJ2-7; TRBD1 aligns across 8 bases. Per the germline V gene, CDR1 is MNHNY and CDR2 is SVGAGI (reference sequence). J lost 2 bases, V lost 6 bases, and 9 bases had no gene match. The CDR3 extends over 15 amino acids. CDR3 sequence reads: CASRGTGPSTYEQYF. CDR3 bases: TGTGCCAGCAGGGGGACAGGCCCCTCGACCTACGAGCAGTACTTC.